Each of the 28 T cell receptor beta chains below was sequenced from the same sample in a study of identical twins. TCRdb re-derived calls from the 5' RACE reads in MiXCR, one entry per CDR3 protein. The sample contains some 570,000 distinct CDR3 sequences, 20% to 25% of which appear only once. In addition, the sample was reused for a study of yellow fever vaccine responses in identical twins.

The sequencing input was CD4+ T cells sorted from blood. The receptors derive from a woman under 30 in good health.

The chain has TRBV15 and TRBJ1-2; D not resolved. Per germline, CDR1 LNHNV and CDR2 YYDKDF (reference sequence). The V and J ends lost 0 bases and 4 bases respectively, with 15 bases between them. There are 16 residues in the CDR3. CDR3 residues: CATSRDKTSRRYGYTF. CDR3 nucleotides: TGTGCCACCAGCAGAGATAAAACCAGCCGACGCTATGGCTACACCTTC.

The gene calls are TRBV7-9 and TRBJ1-1; D gene unclear. Germline V lookup: CDR1 SEHNR, CDR2 FQNEAQ (reference sequence). V was trimmed by 1 base and J by 2 bases, leaving 14 bases between them. CDR3 length: 16 amino acids. CDR3 nucleotide sequence: TGTGCCAGCAGCTTAGTCCTCACGGGGAGCAACACTGAAGCTTTCTTT. Translation gives CASSLVLTGSNTEAFF.

Concerning this clonotype: Since a much larger clone is just one base distant, this may be a read error. The chain combines TRBV5-1 with TRBJ1-1; D might be TRBD1 (5 bases). Germline V CDR1 and CDR2: SGHRS, YFSETQ. The CDR3 length is 11 residues. CDR3 amino acids: CASRTGTGAFF. The CDR3 DNA reads as TGCGCCAGCAGGACGGGGACTGGAGCTTTCTTT.

This clonotype showed up many times. V usage is TRBV12-3 or TRBV12-4 and J usage is TRBJ2-5; D gene ambiguous. CDR3 size: 14 residues. V was cut by 1 base and J by 4 bases, with 10 bases left in between. CDR3 amino acids: CASSLGQGLETQYF. DNA for the CDR3: TGTGCCAGCAGTTTAGGACAAGGCCTAGAGACCCAGTACTTC.

This clonotype was counted a few times. The chain employs TRBV2 and TRBJ2-2; maybe TRBD2 (5 bases). This CDR3 is built from 13 residues. V lost 6 bases to trimming and J lost 6 bases, with 11 bases between them. Germline CDR1 is SNHLY and CDR2 is FYNNEI. The DNA for the CDR3 is TGTGCCAGCAGCCCCCTAGCTCCCGGGGAGCTGTTTTTT. Its protein is CASSPLAPGELFF.

This clonotype has more than one count but fewer than ten. The rearrangement uses TRBV10-3 and TRBJ2-1; TRBD2 agrees at 9 bases. Per germline, CDR1 ENHRY and CDR2 SYGVKD. V shed 5 bases and J 9 bases; nucleotides not matched to a gene: 2. The CDR3 spans 12 residues. The CDR3 reads CAISSREGEQFF. The CDR3 DNA is TGTGCCATCAGTTCGCGGGAGGGTGAGCAGTTCTTC.

This clonotype was recorded a few times. The rearrangement links TRBV2 to TRBJ1-1; a weak D match, TRBD1 (5 bases). The CDR3 loop spans 14 amino acids. V was trimmed by 3 bases and J by 0 bases, leaving 8 bases between them. Germline lookup yields CDR1 SNHLY and CDR2 FYNNEI. The CDR3 here is CASSETGVNTEAFF. The CDR3 DNA follows: TGTGCCAGCAGTGAGACGGGGGTGAACACTGAAGCTTTCTTT.

V is TRBV6-1 and J is TRBJ1-1; 9 bases align to TRBD1. The trim removed 6 bases at V and 3 bases at J, leaving 8 bases unmatched. From germline, CDR1 is MNHNS and CDR2 SASEGT. The CDR3 runs 15 residues. Written as DNA, the CDR3 is TGTGCCAGCAGCCCTCTGACAGGGGGGTACACTGAAGCTTTCTTT. Translation gives CASSPLTGGYTEAFF.

The count of this clonotype is one. V usage is TRBV2 and J usage is TRBJ2-1; TRBD2 is a possible D gene (5 bases). From germline, CDR1 is SNHLY and CDR2 FYNNEI. CDR3 size: 14 residues. V lost 7 bases, J lost 0 bases, and 10 bases lay in between. The CDR3 DNA sequence: TGTGCCAGCAACCTAGCTGGCTCCTACAATGAGCAGTTCTTC. Its protein is CASNLAGSYNEQFF.

This clonotype came up a few times. The chain employs TRBV5-6 and TRBJ2-7; D may be TRBD1 (6 bases). Trimming took off 3 bases at V and 1 base at J, with 8 bases between the two ends. Germline V gene lookup returns CDR1 SGHDT and CDR2 YYEEEE. The CDR3 contains 13 residues. This chain's CDR3 is CASSWTVSYEQYF. The DNA for the CDR3 is TGTGCCAGCAGCTGGACAGTTTCCTACGAGCAGTACTTC.

This clonotype has only a few counts. The rearrangement uses TRBV5-1 and TRBJ2-3, with 7 nucleotides matching TRBD1. The CDR3 totals 15 residues. V shed 0 bases and J 5 bases; nucleotides not matched to a gene: 6. The germline V gene has CDR1 SGHRS and CDR2 YFSETQ. DNA of the CDR3: TGCGCCAGCAGCTTGGAACAGGGGTTAATAGATACGCAGTATTTT. Protein product: CASSLEQGLIDTQYF.

The V gene is TRBV3-1, the J gene TRBJ2-1; D unclear. This CDR3 region has 15 residues. The V end was cut by 1 base, the J end by 0 bases, with 7 bases between. CDR1 and CDR2 (germline): LGHDT, YNNKEL (reference sequence). The chain's CDR3 is CASSQVGISYNEQFF. CDR3 DNA: TGTGCCAGCAGCCAAGTTGGGATCTCCTACAATGAGCAGTTCTTC.

The genes are TRBV5-1 and TRBJ2-3; the match to TRBD2 covers 7 bases. Germline CDR1 is SGHRS and CDR2 is YFSETQ. This CDR3 is built from 17 residues. V was clipped by 0 bases and J by 0 bases; unmatched bases: 7. CDR3: CASSLGAGVASTDTQYF. The CDR3 nucleotides read TGCGCCAGCAGCTTGGGGGCGGGAGTAGCAAGCACAGATACGCAGTATTTT.

The genes are TRBV3-1 and TRBJ2-1; no clear D. Trimming took 2 bases from V and 2 from J, leaving 16 bases between them. The CDR3 consists of 17 residues. In germline, CDR1 is LGHDT, CDR2 YNNKEL (reference sequence). The CDR3 here is CASSQFLSGNTYNEQFF. DNA for the CDR3: TGTGCCAGCAGCCAATTTCTTTCTGGGAATACCTACAATGAGCAGTTCTTC.

The chain carries TRBV7-8 and TRBJ2-7, with D possibly TRBD2 on 6 matching bases. The germline V gene encodes CDR1 SGHVS and CDR2 FQNEAQ. The CDR3 contains 13 residues. Trimming pared 5 bases from V and 6 bases from J, leaving 14 bases between. The CDR3 region has the DNA TGTGCCAGCAGCCAGTCTGCGGGATCCGAGCAGTACGTC. This codes for CASSQSAGSEQYV.

This clonotype was detected a few times. This rearrangement joins TRBV28 to TRBJ2-3; 9 positions agree with TRBD2. The V gene end was trimmed by 5 bases and the J gene end by 3 bases; junction bases not matched to a gene: 6. The CDR3 spans 15 residues. The germline V gene encodes CDR1 MDHEN and CDR2 SYDVKM. Written as DNA, the CDR3 is TGTGCCAGCAGTATTAGCGGGAGAGGAACAGATACGCAGTATTTT. Its protein product is CASSISGRGTDTQYF. The variable domain in full, with the rest retrieved from reference TRBV28 and TRBJ2-3, is DVKVTQSSRYLVKRTGEKVFLECVQDMDHENMFWYRQDPGLGLRLIYFSYDVKMKEKGDIPEGYSVSREKKERFSLILESASTNQTSMYLCASSISGRGTDTQYFGPGTRLTVL.

There are a few counts of this clonotype. The chain employs TRBV6-5 and TRBJ2-3; 7 bases align to TRBD2. There are 17 residues in the CDR3. The ends lost 2 bases at V and 0 bases at J; junction bases unmatched: 8. Germline lookup yields CDR1 MNHEY and CDR2 SVGAGI. CDR3 sequence (DNA): TGTGCCAGCAGTTACGGGAGACTAGCAGCTAGCACAGATACGCAGTATTTT. Translating gives CASSYGRLAASTDTQYF.

This clonotype was detected many times. The rearrangement uses TRBV12-3 or TRBV12-4 and TRBJ1-4; 7 nucleotides agree with TRBD1. The CDR3 is 14 residues long. With V trimmed by 5 bases and J by 8 bases, 8 bases remained unmatched. In DNA, the CDR3 is TGTGCCAGCAGTGCAGAAGGGACAGCGGAAAAACTGTTTTTT. The encoded protein is CASSAEGTAEKLFF.

J is TRBJ2-2 and V is TRBV20-1, with no clear D. V lost 0 bases, J lost 3 bases, and 5 bases lay in between. CDR1 is DFQATT and CDR2 is SNEGSKA in the germline V gene (reference sequence). The length of the CDR3 is 13 residues. The CDR3 bases are TGCAGTGCTAGAGATGTAGACACCGGGGAGCTGTTTTTT. This gives the protein CSARDVDTGELFF.

This clonotype was seen only a few times. This chain joins TRBV19 and TRBJ2-3; D gene unclear. With 5 bases removed from V and 3 bases from J, the gap between germline ends came to 9 bases. The CDR3 covers 13 residues. Germline assignment: CDR1 LNHDA and CDR2 SQIVND (reference sequence). CDR3 sequence reads: CASSPGYTDTQYF. In DNA form, the CDR3 reads TGTGCCAGTAGTCCGGGTTATACAGATACGCAGTATTTT.

The rearrangement joins TRBV20-1 to TRBJ1-6, with 10 bases that match TRBD1. The CDR3 contains 17 residues. The V gene's germline CDR1 is DFQATT and CDR2 SNEGSKA (reference sequence). J gave up 4 bases and V 0 bases, and 6 bases lay outside the gene matches. The CDR3 region has the DNA TGCAGTGCTAGAGATCTGGGACAGGGGTTTTATAATTCACCCCTCCACTTT. Residues: CSARDLGQGFYNSPLHF.

This clonotype was seen only a few times. The chain carries TRBV6-2 or TRBV6-3 and TRBJ2-3, with TRBD2 matching 9 bases. Trimming removed 6 bases from V and 4 bases from J; junction bases left unmatched: 5. The CDR3 contains 14 residues. CDR1 and CDR2 (germline): MNHEY, SVGEGT. DNA of the CDR3: TGTGCCAGCAGGGACCTAGCGGGACCAGATACGCAGTATTTT. It specifies CASRDLAGPDTQYF.

The sample holds a few counts of this clonotype. This sequence joins TRBV3-1 and TRBJ1-1, with D possibly matching TRBD1 (6 bases). Germline-derived CDR1 and CDR2 are LGHDT and YNNKEL (reference sequence). V lost 0 bases and J lost 12, with 20 bases in between. There are 15 residues in the CDR3. The CDR3 region has the DNA TGTGCCAGCAGCCAAGAGGGGGGGGGCGCGGCGTCGTCTTTCTTT. It codes for CASSQEGGGAASSFF. The entire variable domain, with the rest obtained from reference TRBV3-1 and TRBJ1-1, is as follows: DTAVSQTPKYLVTQMGNDKSIKCEQNLGHDTMYWYKQDSKKFLKIMFSYNNKELIINETVPNRFSPKSPDKAHLNLHINSLELGDSAVYFCASSQEGGGAASSFFGQGTRLTVV.

This clonotype was detected ten times or more. The chain employs TRBV14 and TRBJ1-1; 8 bases align to TRBD1. Germline CDR1 is SGHDN and CDR2 is FVKESK. The CDR3 is 15 amino acids. Losses at the gene ends were 5 bases for V and 2 bases for J; bases not matched to a gene: 7. Here the CDR3 DNA reads TGTGCCAGCAGCTTCCGGACAGGGATCAACACTGAAGCTTTCTTT. Translation: CASSFRTGINTEAFF.

This clonotype was detected only a few times. This chain connects TRBV12-3 or TRBV12-4 to TRBJ2-3; TRBD2 aligns across 8 bases. The CDR3 runs 17 residues. The J segment lost 1 base and the V segment lost 1 base, leaving 7 bases of the junction unmatched. This chain's CDR3 is CASSLGFSGTGTDTQYF. The DNA for the CDR3 is TGTGCCAGCAGTTTAGGCTTTAGCGGGACGGGCACAGATACGCAGTATTTT.

This clonotype has more than one count but fewer than ten. The CDR3 sequence is CASSQSGVSETQYF. CDR3 nucleotide sequence: TGTGCCAGCTCACAATCGGGAGTTTCAGAGACCCAGTACTTC. The rearrangement joins TRBV18 to TRBJ2-5, with D possibly matching TRBD2 (6 bases). V gave up 4 bases and J gave up 4 bases, with 13 bases separating them. The CDR3 sequence is 14 residues long. Germline CDR1 KGHSH, CDR2 LQKENI.

This clonotype was seen just once. The genes are TRBV25-1 and TRBJ2-1; 9 positions agree with TRBD1. The CDR3 length is 13 residues. The V gene end was trimmed by 11 bases and the J gene end by 2 bases; junction bases not matched to a gene: 4. Germline-derived CDR1 and CDR2 are MGHDK and SYGVNS. The CDR3 is CAGGDRAYNEQFF. CDR3 in DNA: TGTGCCGGGGGGGACAGGGCCTACAATGAGCAGTTCTTC.

Only a few counts were recorded for this clonotype. The chain combines TRBV10-1 with TRBJ2-2, with TRBD2 matching 7 bases. The CDR3 sequence is 15 residues long. Germline V gene lookup returns CDR1 WNHNN and CDR2 SYGVQD (reference sequence). The junction had 4 bases not matched to a gene; V was cut back by 0 bases and J by 6 bases. CDR3 DNA sequence: TGCGCCAGCAGTGAGTCCCAAGCGGGATCCGGGGAGCTGTTTTTT. Translation gives CASSESQAGSGELFF.